This T cell receptor (beta chain) derives from a study of OX40 agonist ivuxolimab in advanced cancers. Turning to the study itself: The patients' treatment was ivuxolimab, an agonistic anti-OX40 (CD134) antibody. People who had prior anti-PD-1, anti-PD-L1 or anti-CTLA-4 therapy could take part, and around 40% had some. Patients got intravenous ivuxolimab at 0.01 to 10 mg/kg every 2 weeks. Study-wide findings and caveats: At 0.1 to 3.0 mg/kg and by week 6, clonal expansion occurred in CD4+ and CD8+ blood T cells.

On this clone: What it recognizes is unknown.

The ends were cut back, 2 bases at V and 4 bases at J, with 8 bases in the middle. There are 13 residues in the CDR3. Germline CDR1 is LNHDA and CDR2 is SQIVND (reference sequence). Method: immunoSEQ multiplex PCR; TCRdb's copy keeps in-frame clones and lacks some. The sample includes 15,000 to 20,000 clones, 70% to 90% seen only once; the top ten take roughly 60%. V gene TRBV19 combines with J gene TRBJ1-1; perhaps TRBD1 as D (5 bases). The receptor was isolated from an adult with an advanced solid tumor such as melanoma, head and neck, liver or kidney cancer. This specimen consisted of CD4+ or CD8+ T cells sorted from blood, obtained in a trial of the OX40 agonist ivuxolimab. CDR3 amino acids: CASSIRGLTEAFF. The CDR3, as DNA: TGTGCCAGTAGTATAAGGGGCCTCACTGAAGCTTTCTTT.